Listed below are T cell receptor beta chains from one sample, sequenced in a study of cytomegalovirus exposure and HLA in healthy donors. The data were produced by immunoSEQ multiplex PCR, yet TCRdb's version contains in-frame clones alone and is incomplete. The sample data list about 160,000 clones. The sample comprised PBMCs. The source of these receptors is a woman in her fifties or sixties in good health and CMV-seronegative. The CDR3 runs from the conserved cysteine through the conserved F or W. Each record gives: D gene, J gene, V gene, CDR3 protein, CDR3 DNA. A D gene is named only where the DNA matches it firmly.

>.|TRBJ2-7|TRBV5-8
CASRLRVSSYEQYF
TGTGCCAGCAGATTGCGGGTATCTTCCTACGAGCAGTACTTC
>TRBD1|TRBJ1-2|TRBV6-1
CASRGNDRGDYGYTF
TGTGCCAGCAGGGGTAACGACAGGGGGGACTATGGCTACACCTTC
>.|TRBJ1-2|TRBV7-2
CASSFSGVGYTF
TGTGCCAGCAGCTTCTCAGGGGTTGGCTACACCTTC
>.|TRBJ1-3|TRBV7-2
CASSWRDSGNTIYF
TGTGCCAGCAGCTGGCGGGACTCTGGAAACACCATATATTTT
>TRBD2|TRBJ2-3|TRBV30
CAWSPSGGTDTQYF
TGTGCCTGGAGTCCTAGCGGGGGCACAGATACGCAGTATTTT
>TRBD1|TRBJ1-1|TRBV5-1
CASSIRDRGPDTEAFF
TGCGCCAGCAGCATTAGGGACAGGGGGCCGGACACTGAAGCTTTCTTT
>.|TRBJ1-1|TRBV19
CASSIADTEAFF
TGTGCCAGTAGTATAGCAGACACTGAAGCTTTCTTT
>.|TRBJ1-2|TRBV5-6
CASSYRDGLTIGYTF
TGTGCCAGCAGCTACCGGGACGGACTAACTATCGGCTACACCTTC
>.|TRBJ2-2|TRBV7-2
CASSLGFRDGELFF
TGTGCCAGCAGCTTAGGGTTCAGGGATGGGGAGCTGTTTTTT
>.|TRBJ2-7|TRBV5-8
CASSLTAGSYEQYF
TGTGCCAGCAGCTTGACCGCAGGATCCTACGAGCAGTACTTC
>.|TRBJ2-1|TRBV10-1
CASSEEAEGIYNEQFF
TGCGCCAGCAGCGAGGAAGCGGAGGGCATCTACAATGAGCAGTTCTTC
>.|TRBJ1-5|TRBV6-1
CASSDMPGNQPQHF
TGTGCCAGCAGTGATATGCCAGGGAATCAGCCCCAGCATTTT
>TRBD2|TRBJ2-5|TRBV4-2
CASSQEGAGARETQYF
TGTGCCAGCAGCCAAGAAGGCGCGGGAGCTCGAGAGACCCAGTACTTC
>.|TRBJ2-1|TRBV9
CASSVARGSSYNEQFF
TGTGCCAGCAGCGTAGCAAGGGGCTCCTCCTACAATGAGCAGTTCTTC
>TRBD1|TRBJ2-1|TRBV15
CATSNRQGTYNEQFF
TGTGCCACCAGCAATAGACAGGGGACCTACAATGAGCAGTTCTTC
>.|TRBJ1-4|TRBV5-6
CASSVGPGTPNEKLFF
TGTGCCAGCAGCGTAGGCCCAGGGACACCGAATGAAAAACTGTTTTTT